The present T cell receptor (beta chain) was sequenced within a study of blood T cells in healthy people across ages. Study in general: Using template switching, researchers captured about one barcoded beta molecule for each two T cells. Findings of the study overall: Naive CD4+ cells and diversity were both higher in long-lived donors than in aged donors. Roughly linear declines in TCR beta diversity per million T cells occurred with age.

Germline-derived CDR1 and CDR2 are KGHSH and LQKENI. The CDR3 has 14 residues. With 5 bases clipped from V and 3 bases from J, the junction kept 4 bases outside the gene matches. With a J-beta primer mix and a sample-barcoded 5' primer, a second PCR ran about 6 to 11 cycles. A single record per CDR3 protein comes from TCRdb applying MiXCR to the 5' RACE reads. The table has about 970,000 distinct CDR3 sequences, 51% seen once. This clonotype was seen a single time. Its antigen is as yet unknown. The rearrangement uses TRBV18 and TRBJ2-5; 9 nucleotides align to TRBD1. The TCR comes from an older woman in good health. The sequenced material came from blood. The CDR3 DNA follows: TGTGCCAGCTCAATAGGACAGGGGAAAGAGACCCAGTACTTC. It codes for CASSIGQGKETQYF.